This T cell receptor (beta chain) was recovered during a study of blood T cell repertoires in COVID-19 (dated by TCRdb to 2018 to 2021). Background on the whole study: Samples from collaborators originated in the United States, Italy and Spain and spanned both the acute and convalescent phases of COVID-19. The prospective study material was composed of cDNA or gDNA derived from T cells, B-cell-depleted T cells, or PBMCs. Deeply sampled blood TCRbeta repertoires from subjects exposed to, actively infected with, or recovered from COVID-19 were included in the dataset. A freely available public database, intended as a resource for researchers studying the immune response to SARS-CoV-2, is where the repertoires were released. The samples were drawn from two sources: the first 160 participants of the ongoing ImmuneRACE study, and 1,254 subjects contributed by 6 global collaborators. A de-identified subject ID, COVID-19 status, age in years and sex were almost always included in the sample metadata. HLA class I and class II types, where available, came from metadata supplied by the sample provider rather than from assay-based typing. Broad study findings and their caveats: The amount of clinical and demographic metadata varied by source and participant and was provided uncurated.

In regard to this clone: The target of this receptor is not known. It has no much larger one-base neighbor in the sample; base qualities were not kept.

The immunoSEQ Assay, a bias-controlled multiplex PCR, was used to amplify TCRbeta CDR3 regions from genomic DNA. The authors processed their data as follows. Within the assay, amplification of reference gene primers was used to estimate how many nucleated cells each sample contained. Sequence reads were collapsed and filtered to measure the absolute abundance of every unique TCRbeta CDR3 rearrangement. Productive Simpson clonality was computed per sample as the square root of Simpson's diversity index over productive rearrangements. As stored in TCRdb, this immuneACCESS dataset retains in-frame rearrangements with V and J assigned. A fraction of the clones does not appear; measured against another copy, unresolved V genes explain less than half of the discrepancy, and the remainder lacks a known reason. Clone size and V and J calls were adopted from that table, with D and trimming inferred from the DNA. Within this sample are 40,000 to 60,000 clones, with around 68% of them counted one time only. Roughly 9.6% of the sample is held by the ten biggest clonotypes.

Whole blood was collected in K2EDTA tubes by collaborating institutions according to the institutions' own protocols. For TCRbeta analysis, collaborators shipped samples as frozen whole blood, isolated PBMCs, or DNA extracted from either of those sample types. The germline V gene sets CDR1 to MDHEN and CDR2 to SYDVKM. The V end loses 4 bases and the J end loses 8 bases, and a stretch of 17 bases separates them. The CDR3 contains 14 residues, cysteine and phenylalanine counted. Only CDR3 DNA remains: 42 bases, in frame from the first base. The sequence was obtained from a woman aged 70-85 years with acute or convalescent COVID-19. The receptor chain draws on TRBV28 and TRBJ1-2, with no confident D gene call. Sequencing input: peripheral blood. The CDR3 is CASSSGVGVWGYTF. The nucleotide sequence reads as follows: TGTGCCAGCAGTTCCGGGGTTGGGGTTTGGGGCTACACCTTC.